The following is a T cell receptor beta chain sequence with its context. Within the 2 weeks before study entry, each person in the exposed group met a COVID-19 case. Assay: immunoSEQ multiplex PCR; the TCRdb copy retains only in-frame clones and omits some. This table has roughly 230,000 clones, 80% to 90% appearing once. Deletions cut 4 bases from V and 0 bases from J, with 13 bases between. This CDR3 contains 15 residues. Germline-derived CDR1 and CDR2 are MDHEN and SYDVKM. This specimen belongs to a study of blood T cell repertoires in COVID-19. This clonotype was obtained from a woman in her 50s who had been exposed to COVID-19. This chain links TRBV28 with TRBJ2-7; D unclear. Sequencing was done on a sample of PBMCs or T cells enriched from blood (not recorded which). The DNA for the CDR3 is TGTGCCAGCAGTTCCCTGACTTTTAGCTCCTACGAGCAGTACTTC. Encoded protein: CASSSLTFSSYEQYF.